This T cell receptor (beta chain) came from a study of cytomegalovirus exposure and HLA in healthy donors. Findings of the study overall: Sequencing likely generated an artifact that appeared as a cluster of highly shared sequence variants. Three CMV-associated chains proved CMV antigen-specific in vitro. Across donors, sequencing depth was assumed by presence/absence analyses to be roughly uniform. Trimming of TCR beta V- and J-genes showed a link, identified in a later analysis, to a missense DCLRE1C variant.

The primer mix had 60 Vbeta and 13 Jbeta primers. The data were produced by immunoSEQ multiplex PCR, yet TCRdb's version contains in-frame clones alone and is incomplete. The sample lists fewer than 200,000 clones, approximately 71% occurring once. Germline-derived CDR1 and CDR2 are MNHEY and SMNVEV (reference sequence). V trimming: 4 bases; J trimming: 5 bases; junction bases outside the gene matches: 12. The CDR3 contains 17 residues. In regard to this clone: The antigen remains unidentified.

The source is a woman under 30 in good health and CMV-seropositive. The sequencing input was PBMCs. The chain links TRBV27 to TRBJ2-1, with TRBD2 matching over 9 bases. The CDR3 nucleotides read TGTGCCAGCAGTTCAACCTCTCTAGCGGGATACCACAATGAGCAGTTCTTC. Protein sequence: CASSSTSLAGYHNEQFF.